Below, 3 T cell receptor beta chains from the same sample are listed, as sequenced in a study of CD8+CD57+ T cells in acquired aplastic anemia. TCR beta VDJ and CDR3 were profiled, and genomic DNA was the template. Each CDR3 protein gets one entry after TCRdb re-called the reads with MiXCR. The table records 150,000 or so distinct CDR3 sequences, just under 65% of them present only once. Sequencing was performed on sorted CD4+, CD8+, or CD8+CD57+ T cells (not recorded which) from PBMCs. These receptors were obtained from a human donor in good health.

The V gene is TRBV29-1, the J gene TRBJ2-1; no clear D gene. There are 13 residues in the CDR3. Germline CDR1 reads SQVTM; CDR2 reads ANQGSEA. V was shortened by 6 bases and J by 2 bases, with 11 bases between the two germline ends. The CDR3: CSVEDPAYNEQFF. The CDR3 coding sequence is TGCAGCGTCGAGGATCCAGCCTACAATGAGCAGTTCTTC.

The chain links TRBV7-9 to TRBJ2-3; 8 positions match TRBD2. The CDR3 sequence is 13 residues long. Germline CDR1 SEHNR, CDR2 FQNEAQ (reference sequence). The V gene end was trimmed by 6 bases and the J gene end by 4 bases; junction bases not matched to a gene: 3. The CDR3 sequence is CASSGGGPDTQYF. The DNA for the CDR3 is TGTGCCAGCAGTGGCGGGGGGCCAGATACGCAGTATTTT. The variable domain in full, completed from reference TRBV7-9 and TRBJ2-3, reads DTGVSQNPRHKITKRGQNVTFRCDPISEHNRLYWYRQTLGQGPEFLTYFQNEAQLEKSRLLSDRFSAERPKGSFSTLEIQRTEQGDSAMYLCASSGGGPDTQYFGPGTRLTVL.

As to this clonotype: Germline and junction disagree at one end, which may indicate a read error. The rearrangement joins TRBV5-5 to TRBJ2-1; D is unclear. CDR3 length: 14 amino acids. Germline-derived CDR1 and CDR2 are SGHKS and YYEKEE (reference sequence). CDR3 in DNA: TGCGCCAGCAGCTTGGTGGGTAGCAACAATGAGCAGTTCTTC. Protein: CASSLVGSNNEQFF. The full variable domain, with the rest looked up from reference TRBV5-5 and TRBJ2-1, is DAGVTQSPTHLIKTRGQQVTLRCSPISGHKSVSWYQQVLGQGPQFIFQYYEKEERGRGNFPDRFSARQFPNYSSELNVNALLLGDSALYLCASSLVGSNNEQFFGPGTRLTVL.